This TCR beta chain stems from a study of Ad26.COV2.S vaccination and SARS-CoV-2 variants. Across the study: The vaccine Ad26.COV2.S was put into the muscle once, or twice with 56 days between.

Sequencing was performed with immunoSEQ multiplex PCR; in TCRdb, only in-frame clones are kept and a portion is missing. The sample lists almost 400,000 clones, over 75% occurring once. Documented treatment: around 19 received Ad26.COV2.S at low or high dose, single or two shots; 5 received placebo; per-sample allocation not given. The investigators took samples on day 63 after the first vaccine or placebo injection. There are 16 residues in the CDR3. Germline V CDR1 and CDR2: ENHRY, SYGVKD. V lost 5 bases to trimming and J lost 1 base; unmatched junction nucleotides: 6. This chain uses TRBV10-3 with TRBJ2-2, with TRBD1 matching 8 bases. Sequenced material: peripheral blood, taken in a trial of Ad26.COV2.S vaccine versus placebo. The sequence derives from a person aged 18-65 years who received the Ad26.COV2.S COVID-19 vaccine or a placebo. The CDR3 sequence is CAISTTGDVNTGELFF. The CDR3 DNA is TGTGCCATCAGTACGACAGGGGACGTGAACACCGGGGAGCTGTTTTTT.